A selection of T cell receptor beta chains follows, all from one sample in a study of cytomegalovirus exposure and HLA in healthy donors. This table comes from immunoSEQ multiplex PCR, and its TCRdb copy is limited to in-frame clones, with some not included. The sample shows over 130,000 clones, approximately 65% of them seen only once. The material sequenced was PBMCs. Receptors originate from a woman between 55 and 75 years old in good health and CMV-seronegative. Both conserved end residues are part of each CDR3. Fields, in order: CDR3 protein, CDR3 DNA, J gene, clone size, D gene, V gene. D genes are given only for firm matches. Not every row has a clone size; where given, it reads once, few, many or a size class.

CASSYRDPLEQYF | TGTGCCAGCAGCTACCGGGATCCCCTCGAGCAGTACTTC | TRBJ2-7 | few | . | TRBV7-2
CASSLAWQGYNEQFF | TGCGCCAGCAGCTTGGCCTGGCAGGGCTACAATGAGCAGTTCTTC | TRBJ2-1 | . | . | TRBV5-1
CASSSTGTATNYGYTF | TGTGCCAGCAGCTCGACCGGGACAGCTACTAACTATGGCTACACCTTC | TRBJ1-2 | few | TRBD1 | TRBV7-9
CASSRGQGAYEQYF | TGTGCCAGCAGCCGTGGACAGGGTGCCTACGAGCAGTACTTC | TRBJ2-7 | once | TRBD1 | TRBV9
CASSPDRGDVYGYTF | TGTGCCAGCAGCCCTGACAGGGGGGACGTCTATGGCTACACCTTC | TRBJ1-2 | . | TRBD1 | TRBV5-4
CASSSVLRRGSTNEKLFF | TGTGCCAGCAGTTCTGTCCTGCGCAGGGGATCAACTAATGAAAAACTGTTTTTT | TRBJ1-4 | . | . | TRBV28
CASTLTGNNSPLHF | TGTGCCAGCACTCTGACAGGGAATAATTCACCCCTCCACTTT | TRBJ1-6 | . | TRBD1 | TRBV6-5
CASSVRTGLGTGELFF | TGTGCCAGTAGTGTACGGACAGGGTTAGGCACCGGGGAGCTGTTTTTT | TRBJ2-2 | few | TRBD1 | TRBV19
CASSEGLGSGNTIYF | TGTGCCAGCAGTGAAGGTCTCGGCTCTGGAAACACCATATATTTT | TRBJ1-3 | . | . | TRBV25-1
CASSRGQGDYGYTF | TGTGCCAGCAGCAGAGGACAGGGGGACTATGGCTACACCTTC | TRBJ1-2 | . | TRBD1 | TRBV5-4
CASSVVGEGINEQFF | TGTGCCAGCAGCGTAGTAGGGGAGGGTATCAATGAGCAGTTCTTC | TRBJ2-1 | . | TRBD2 | TRBV9
CASRLKELFF | TGTGCCAGCAGGTTAAAGGAGCTGTTTTTT | TRBJ2-2 | few | . | TRBV6-5
CASSSGTGGHIQYF | TGTGCCAGCAGCTCAGGGACAGGGGGGCACATTCAGTACTTC | TRBJ2-4 | few | TRBD1 | TRBV6-1
CASSTYRASGLREQYF | TGTGCCAGCAGCACCTATCGGGCTAGCGGACTACGGGAGCAGTACTTC | TRBJ2-5 | . | TRBD2 | TRBV7-9
CASRGAATNEKLFF | TGTGCCAGCAGAGGGGCAGCAACTAATGAAAAACTGTTTTTT | TRBJ1-4 | . | . | TRBV7-2
CASSLVTGDTEAFF | TGTGCCAGCAGCTTAGTGACAGGGGACACTGAAGCTTTCTTT | TRBJ1-1 | few | TRBD1 | TRBV7-6
CASRGLAGVVTDTQYF | TGTGCCAGCCGGGGGCTAGCGGGAGTTGTCACAGATACGCAGTATTTT | TRBJ2-3 | . | TRBD2 | TRBV19
CASSEEGRLAGPHGTQYF | TGTGCCAGCAGTGAAGAGGGAAGGCTAGCGGGGCCCCACGGTACGCAGTATTTT | TRBJ2-3 | . | TRBD2 | TRBV2
CASSEVGAGSNEQFF | TGTGCCAGCAGTGAAGTCGGGGCGGGGTCCAATGAGCAGTTCTTC | TRBJ2-1 | . | . | TRBV6-1
CASSSSPDRTNTEAFF | TGCGCCAGCAGCTCCAGCCCAGACAGGACGAACACTGAAGCTTTCTTT | TRBJ1-1 | . | . | TRBV5-1
CASSRGGRALRETQYF | TGTGCCAGCTCGAGGGGCGGGAGGGCCCTCCGAGAGACCCAGTACTTC | TRBJ2-5 | . | TRBD2 | TRBV2
CASSLGTTNTGELFF | TGCGCCAGCAGCTTGGGGACAACGAACACCGGGGAGCTGTTTTTT | TRBJ2-2 | . | . | TRBV5-1
CASSTGTGGVGAFF | TGTGCCAGCAGTACCGGGACAGGGGGCGTTGGGGCTTTCTTT | TRBJ1-1 | many | TRBD1 | TRBV6-1
CASSVGGSGANVLTF | TGTGCCAGCAGTGTAGGGGGCTCTGGGGCCAACGTCCTGACTTTC | TRBJ2-6 | . | . | TRBV2
CASTISGGETQYF | TGTGCCAGTACAATTAGCGGTGGCGAGACCCAGTACTTC | TRBJ2-5 | . | . | TRBV19
CASSSIPQGAGGTQYF | TGTGCCAGCAGCTCAATCCCACAGGGGGCTGGAGGGACCCAGTACTTC | TRBJ2-5 | . | TRBD1 | TRBV11-2
CASSQDLGLIGGEQYF | TGCGCCAGCAGCCAGGACCTGGGACTCATTGGCGGCGAGCAGTACTTC | TRBJ2-7 | . | . | TRBV4-3
CASSLGPRRNTGELFF | TGCGCCAGCAGCTTGGGGCCACGCCGTAACACCGGGGAGCTGTTTTTT | TRBJ2-2 | . | . | TRBV5-1
CASSLGLANNNEQFF | TGTGCCAGCAGCTTGGGACTAGCGAATAACAATGAGCAGTTCTTC | TRBJ2-1 | . | TRBD2 | TRBV5-6
CASSPDFNEKLFF | TGTGCCAGCAGCCCGGACTTTAATGAAAAACTGTTTTTT | TRBJ1-4 | few | . | TRBV7-2
CASSLIQGGEQYF | TGCGCCAGCAGCTTAATACAGGGCGGTGAGCAGTACTTC | TRBJ2-7 | few | . | TRBV5-1
CASSSSAVDTQYF | TGTGCCAGCAGCTCGTCAGCGGTGGATACGCAGTATTTT | TRBJ2-3 | . | . | TRBV7-8
CASSQGQGRSLNEKLFF | TGCGCCAGCAGCCAAGGACAGGGACGATCTTTGAATGAAAAACTGTTTTTT | TRBJ1-4 | . | TRBD1 | TRBV4-1
CASKREQGNTGELFF | TGTGCCAGCAAAAGGGAACAGGGAAACACCGGGGAGCTGTTTTTT | TRBJ2-2 | once | . | TRBV6-1
CASSLGAEGNTIYF | TGCGCCAGCAGCTTGGGGGCAGAGGGAAACACCATATATTTT | TRBJ1-3 | . | . | TRBV5-1
CASSLDYSEQYF | TGTGCCAGCAGCTTGGATTATAGCGAGCAGTACTTC | TRBJ2-7 | . | . | TRBV5-6
CASSLLDKSYEQYF | TGTGCCAGTAGCCTACTAGACAAGAGCTACGAGCAGTACTTC | TRBJ2-7 | . | . | TRBV19
CASSPRQSSYNEQFF | TGTGCCAGCAGCCCTCGACAGAGCTCCTACAATGAGCAGTTCTTC | TRBJ2-1 | . | . | TRBV7-2
CASSQGIEAFF | TGCGCCAGCAGCCAGGGGATTGAAGCTTTCTTT | TRBJ1-1 | . | . | TRBV5-1
CASSSLPISYEQYF | TGTGCCAGCAGTAGCCTTCCTATCTCCTACGAGCAGTACTTC | TRBJ2-7 | . | . | TRBV6-5
CASSFGEATDTQYF | TGTGCCAGCAGCTTTGGGGAGGCCACAGATACGCAGTATTTT | TRBJ2-3 | . | . | TRBV13
CASSLGLAGSETQYF | TGTGCTAGCAGCCTCGGACTAGCGGGGTCGGAGACCCAGTACTTC | TRBJ2-5 | many | TRBD2 | TRBV7-7
CASPPGRETQYF | TGTGCCAGCCCACCAGGGAGGGAGACCCAGTACTTC | TRBJ2-5 | . | . | TRBV21-1
CASSHLAGGPDTQYF | TGTGCCAGCAGTCACTTAGCGGGGGGACCAGATACGCAGTATTTT | TRBJ2-3 | . | TRBD2 | TRBV6-5
CASSYEGVSSGNTIYF | TGTGCCAGCAGTTACGAGGGGGTCAGCTCTGGAAACACCATATATTTT | TRBJ1-3 | . | . | TRBV6-6
CASSYVTGSYEQYF | TGTGCCAGCAGTTACGTGACAGGGTCCTACGAGCAGTACTTC | TRBJ2-7 | . | TRBD1 | TRBV6-5
CASQPLWTGGFNQPQHF | TGTGCCAGCCAGCCCCTTTGGACAGGGGGTTTCAATCAGCCCCAGCATTTT | TRBJ1-5 | . | TRBD1 | TRBV19